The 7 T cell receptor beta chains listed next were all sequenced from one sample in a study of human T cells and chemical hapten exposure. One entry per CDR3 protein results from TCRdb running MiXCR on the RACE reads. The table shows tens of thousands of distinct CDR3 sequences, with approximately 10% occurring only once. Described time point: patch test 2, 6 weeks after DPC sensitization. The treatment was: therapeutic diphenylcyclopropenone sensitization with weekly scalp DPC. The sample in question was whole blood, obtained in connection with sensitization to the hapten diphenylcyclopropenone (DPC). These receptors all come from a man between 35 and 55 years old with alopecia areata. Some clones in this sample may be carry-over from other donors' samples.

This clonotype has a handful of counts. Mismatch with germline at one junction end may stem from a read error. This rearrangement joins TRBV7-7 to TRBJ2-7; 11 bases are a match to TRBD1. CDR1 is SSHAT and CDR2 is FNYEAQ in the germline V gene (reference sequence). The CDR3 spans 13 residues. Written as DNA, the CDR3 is TGTGCTAGCAGCTTGGACAGGGGGCGCGAGCAGTACTTC. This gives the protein CASSLDRGREQYF.

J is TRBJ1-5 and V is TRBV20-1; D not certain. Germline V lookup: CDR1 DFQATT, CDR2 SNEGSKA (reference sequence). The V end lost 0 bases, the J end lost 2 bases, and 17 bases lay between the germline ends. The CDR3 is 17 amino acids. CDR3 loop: CSARELKDVCGNQPQHF. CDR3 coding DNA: TGCAGTGCTAGAGAGTTAAAGGACGTGTGTGGCAATCAGCCCCAGCATTTT.

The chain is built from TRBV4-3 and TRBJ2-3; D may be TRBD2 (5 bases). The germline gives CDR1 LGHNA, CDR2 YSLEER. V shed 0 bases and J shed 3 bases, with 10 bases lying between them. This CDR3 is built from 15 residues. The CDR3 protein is CASSQDARGTDTQYF. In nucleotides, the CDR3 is TGCGCCAGCAGCCAAGATGCCAGAGGGACAGATACGCAGTATTTT.

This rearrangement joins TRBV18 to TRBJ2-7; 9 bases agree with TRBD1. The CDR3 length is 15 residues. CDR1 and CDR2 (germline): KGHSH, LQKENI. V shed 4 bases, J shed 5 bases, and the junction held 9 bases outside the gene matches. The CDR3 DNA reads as TGTGCCAGCTCACTGGGACAGGGCGGAGGGGACGAGCAGTACTTC. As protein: CASSLGQGGGDEQYF. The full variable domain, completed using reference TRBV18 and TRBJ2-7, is NAGVMQNPRHLVRRRGQEARLRCSPMKGHSHVYWYRQLPEEGLKFMVYLQKENIIDESGMPKERFSAEFPKEGPSILRIQQVVRGDSAAYFCASSLGQGGGDEQYFGPGTRLTVT.

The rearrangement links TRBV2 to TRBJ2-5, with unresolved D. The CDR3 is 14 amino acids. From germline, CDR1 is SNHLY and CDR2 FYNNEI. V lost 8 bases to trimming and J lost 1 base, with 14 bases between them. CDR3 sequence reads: CASVGGSFQETQYF. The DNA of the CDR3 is TGTGCCAGCGTAGGTGGGTCATTCCAAGAGACCCAGTACTTC. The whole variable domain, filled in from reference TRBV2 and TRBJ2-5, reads EPEVTQTPSHQVTQMGQEVILRCVPISNHLYFYWYRQILGQKVEFLVSFYNNEISEKSEIFDDQFSVERPDGSNFTLKIRSTKLEDSAMYFCASVGGSFQETQYFGPGTRLLVL.

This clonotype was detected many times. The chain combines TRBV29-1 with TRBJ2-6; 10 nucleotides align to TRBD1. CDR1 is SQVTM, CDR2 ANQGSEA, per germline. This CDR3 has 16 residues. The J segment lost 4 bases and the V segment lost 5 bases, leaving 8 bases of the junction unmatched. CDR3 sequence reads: CSVSGQGRTGANVLTF. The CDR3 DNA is TGCAGCGTTTCGGGACAGGGGAGGACCGGGGCCAACGTCCTGACTTTC.

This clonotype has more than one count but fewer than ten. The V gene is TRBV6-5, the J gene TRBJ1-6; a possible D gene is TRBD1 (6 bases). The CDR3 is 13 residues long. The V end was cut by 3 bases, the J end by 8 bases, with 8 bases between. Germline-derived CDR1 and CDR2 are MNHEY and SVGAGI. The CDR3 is CASSYTGYSPLHF. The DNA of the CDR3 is TGTGCCAGCAGTTATACAGGGTATTCACCCCTCCACTTT.